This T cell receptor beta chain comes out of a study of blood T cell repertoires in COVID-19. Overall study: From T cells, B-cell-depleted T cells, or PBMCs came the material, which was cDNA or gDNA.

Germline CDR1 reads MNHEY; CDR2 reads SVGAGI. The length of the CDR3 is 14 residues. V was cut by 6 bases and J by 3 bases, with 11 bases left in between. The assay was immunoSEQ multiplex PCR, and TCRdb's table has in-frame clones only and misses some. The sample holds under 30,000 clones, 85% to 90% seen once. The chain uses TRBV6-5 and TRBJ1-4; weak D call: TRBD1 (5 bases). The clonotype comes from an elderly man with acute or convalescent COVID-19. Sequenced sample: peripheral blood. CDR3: CASREGISNEKLFF. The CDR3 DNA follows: TGTGCCAGCAGGGAGGGGATATCTAATGAAAAACTGTTTTTT.